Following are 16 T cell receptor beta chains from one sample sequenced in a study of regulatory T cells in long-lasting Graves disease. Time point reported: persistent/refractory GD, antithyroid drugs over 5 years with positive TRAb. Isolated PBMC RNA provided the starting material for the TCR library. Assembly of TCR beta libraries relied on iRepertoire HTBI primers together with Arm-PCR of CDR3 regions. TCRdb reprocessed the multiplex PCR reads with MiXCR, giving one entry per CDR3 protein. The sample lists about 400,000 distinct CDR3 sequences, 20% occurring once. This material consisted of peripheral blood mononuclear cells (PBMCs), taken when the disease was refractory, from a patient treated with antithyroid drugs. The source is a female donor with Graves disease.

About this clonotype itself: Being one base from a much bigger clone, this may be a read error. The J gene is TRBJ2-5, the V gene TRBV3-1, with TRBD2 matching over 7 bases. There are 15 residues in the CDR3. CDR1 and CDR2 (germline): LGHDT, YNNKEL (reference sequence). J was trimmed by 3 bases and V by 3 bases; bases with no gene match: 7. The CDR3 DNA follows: TGTGCCAGCAGCCAGGGGGGGTCAGCGAAAGAGACCCAGTACTTC. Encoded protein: CASSQGGSAKETQYF.

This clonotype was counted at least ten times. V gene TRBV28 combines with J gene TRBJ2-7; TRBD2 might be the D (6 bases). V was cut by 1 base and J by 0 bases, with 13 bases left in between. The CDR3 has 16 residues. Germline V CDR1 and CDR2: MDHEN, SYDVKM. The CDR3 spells CASSLFPSANSYEQYF. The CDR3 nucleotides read TGTGCCAGCAGTTTATTCCCTAGCGCGAACTCCTACGAGCAGTACTTC.

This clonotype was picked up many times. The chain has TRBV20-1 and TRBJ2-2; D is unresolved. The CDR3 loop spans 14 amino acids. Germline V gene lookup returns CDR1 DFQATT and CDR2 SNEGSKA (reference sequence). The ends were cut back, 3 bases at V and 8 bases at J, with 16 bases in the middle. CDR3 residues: CSASRLYPIGELFF. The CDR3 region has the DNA TGCAGTGCTAGTCGGCTATACCCCATAGGGGAGCTGTTTTTT.

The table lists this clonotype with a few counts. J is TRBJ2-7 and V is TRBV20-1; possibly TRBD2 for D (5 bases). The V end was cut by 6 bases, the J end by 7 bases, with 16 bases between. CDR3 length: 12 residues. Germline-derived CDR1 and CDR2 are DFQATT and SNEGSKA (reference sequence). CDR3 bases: TGCAGTGCCAAGTTCGGGCCGGGGGAGCAGTACTTC. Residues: CSAKFGPGEQYF.

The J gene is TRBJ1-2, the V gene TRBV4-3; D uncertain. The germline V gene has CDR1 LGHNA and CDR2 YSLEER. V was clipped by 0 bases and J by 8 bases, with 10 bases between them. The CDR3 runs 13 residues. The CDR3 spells CASSQDFSGGYTF. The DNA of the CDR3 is TGCGCCAGCAGCCAAGATTTTTCGGGAGGCTACACCTTC.

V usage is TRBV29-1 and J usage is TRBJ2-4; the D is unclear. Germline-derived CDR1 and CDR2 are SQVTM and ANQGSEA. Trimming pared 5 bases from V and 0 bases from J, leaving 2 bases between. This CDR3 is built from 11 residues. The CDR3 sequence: CSVIAKNIQYF. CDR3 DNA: TGCAGCGTTATAGCCAAAAACATTCAGTACTTC.

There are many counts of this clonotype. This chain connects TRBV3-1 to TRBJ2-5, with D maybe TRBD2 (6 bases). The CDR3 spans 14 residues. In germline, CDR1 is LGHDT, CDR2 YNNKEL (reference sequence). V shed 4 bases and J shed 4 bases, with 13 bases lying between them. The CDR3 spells CASSRPPGVETQYF. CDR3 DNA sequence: TGTGCCAGCAGCCGCCCCCCGGGGGTAGAGACCCAGTACTTC.

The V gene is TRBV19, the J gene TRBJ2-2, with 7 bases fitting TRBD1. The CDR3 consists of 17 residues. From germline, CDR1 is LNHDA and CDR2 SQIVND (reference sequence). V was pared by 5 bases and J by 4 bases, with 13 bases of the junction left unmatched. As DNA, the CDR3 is TGTGCCAGTAGTTCGCCGGCCGGGACAGCCGCCACCGGGGAGCTGTTTTTT. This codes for CASSSPAGTAATGELFF.

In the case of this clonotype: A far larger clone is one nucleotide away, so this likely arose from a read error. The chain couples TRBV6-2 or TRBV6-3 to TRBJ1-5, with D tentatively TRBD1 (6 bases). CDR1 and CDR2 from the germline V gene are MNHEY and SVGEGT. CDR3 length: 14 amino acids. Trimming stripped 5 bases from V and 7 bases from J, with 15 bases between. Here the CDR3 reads CASSTSSRGQPQHF. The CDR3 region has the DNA TGTGCCAGCAGTACGTCTTCCAGGGGCCAGCCCCAGCATTTT.

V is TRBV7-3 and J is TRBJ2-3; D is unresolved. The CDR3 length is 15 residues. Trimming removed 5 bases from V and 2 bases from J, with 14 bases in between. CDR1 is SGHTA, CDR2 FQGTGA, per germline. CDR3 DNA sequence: TGTGCCAGCAGCCTGACGCGGCTATCCACAGATACGCAGTATTTT. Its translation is CASSLTRLSTDTQYF.

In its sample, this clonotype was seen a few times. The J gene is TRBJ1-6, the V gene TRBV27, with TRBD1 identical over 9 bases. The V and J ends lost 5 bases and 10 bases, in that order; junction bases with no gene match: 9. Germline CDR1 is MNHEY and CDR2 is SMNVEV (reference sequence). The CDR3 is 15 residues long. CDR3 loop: CASSAPGQGESPLHF. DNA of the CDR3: TGTGCCAGCAGTGCGCCGGGACAGGGTGAATCACCCCTCCACTTT.

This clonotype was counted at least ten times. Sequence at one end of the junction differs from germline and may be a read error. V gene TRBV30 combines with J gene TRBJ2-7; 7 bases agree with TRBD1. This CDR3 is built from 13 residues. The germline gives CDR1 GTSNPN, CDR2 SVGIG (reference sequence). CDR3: CAWSVGGHYEHYF. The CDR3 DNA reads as TGTGCCTGGAGTGTAGGGGGCCACTACGAGCATTACTTC.

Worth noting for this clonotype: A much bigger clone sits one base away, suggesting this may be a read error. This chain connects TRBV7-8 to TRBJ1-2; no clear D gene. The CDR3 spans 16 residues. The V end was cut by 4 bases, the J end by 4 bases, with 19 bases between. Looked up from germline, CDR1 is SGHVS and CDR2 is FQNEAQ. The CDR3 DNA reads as TGTGCCAGCAGCTCAGGCGACGGTGGGGTCGGCTATGGCTACACCTTC. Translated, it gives CASSSGDGGVGYGYTF.

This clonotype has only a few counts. CDR3 region: CASSGSGATNTGELFF. The CDR3 DNA reads TGTGCCAGCAGTGGGTCAGGGGCCACGAACACCGGGGAGCTGTTTTTT. The chain couples TRBV6-1 to TRBJ2-2; possibly TRBD1 for D (6 bases). From germline, CDR1 is MNHNS and CDR2 SASEGT. Trimming pared 4 bases from V and 0 bases from J, leaving 12 bases between. The CDR3 spans 16 residues.

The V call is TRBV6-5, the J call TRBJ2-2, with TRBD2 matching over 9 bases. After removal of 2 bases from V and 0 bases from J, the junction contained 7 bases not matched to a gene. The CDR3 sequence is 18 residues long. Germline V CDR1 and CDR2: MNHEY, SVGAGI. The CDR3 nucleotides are TGTGCCAGCAGTTACGGATCTAGCGGGGCAGCGAACACCGGGGAGCTGTTTTTT. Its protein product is CASSYGSSGAANTGELFF.

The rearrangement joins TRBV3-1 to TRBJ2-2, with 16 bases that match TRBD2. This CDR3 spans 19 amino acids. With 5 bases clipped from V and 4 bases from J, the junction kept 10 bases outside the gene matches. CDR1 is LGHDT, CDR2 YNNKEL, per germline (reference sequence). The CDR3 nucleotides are TGTGCCAGCAGCTTAATTCGGGGACTAGCGGGAGGGACCACCGGGGAGCTGTTTTTT. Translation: CASSLIRGLAGGTTGELFF.